The next 17 T cell receptor beta chains were all read from a single sample in a study of multiple sclerosis patients with progressive multifocal leukoencephalopathy. The sample's time point: before natalizumab initiation. Here immunoSEQ multiplex PCR was the method, and the copy in TCRdb shows in-frame clones only, minus some. The sample yields fewer than 40,000 clones, approximately 92% seen once. The sample was PBMCs. These receptors were taken from a man aged 25 to 40 with multiple sclerosis.

V gene TRBV5-8 combines with J gene TRBJ2-7; TRBD1 aligns across 8 bases. V shed 3 bases, J shed 2 bases, and the junction held 7 bases outside the gene matches. Germline CDR1 is SGHTS and CDR2 is YDEGEE. This CDR3 comprises 15 residues. The CDR3 is CASSWTGIRTYEQYV. The CDR3 nucleotides are TGTGCCAGCAGCTGGACAGGGATTCGAACCTACGAGCAGTACGTC.

This chain links TRBV27 with TRBJ2-7; 8 bases are shared with TRBD2. This CDR3 is 16 amino acids long. CDR1 and CDR2 (germline): MNHEY, SMNVEV (reference sequence). Trimming took 0 bases from V and 3 from J; bases not matched to a gene: 7. The CDR3 DNA reads TGTGCCAGCAGTTTATCGGGCGTGGGACTAGTCTACGAGCAGTACTTC. It specifies CASSLSGVGLVYEQYF.

CDR3 amino acids: CASSSATDTQYF. CDR3 coding DNA: TGTGCCAGCAGTTCAGCCACAGATACGCAGTATTTT. The chain has TRBV6-5 and TRBJ2-3; D gene ambiguous. Germline CDR1 reads MNHEY; CDR2 reads SVGAGI. Trimming removed 4 bases at V and 2 bases at J, with 4 bases between. The CDR3 loop spans 12 amino acids.

V is TRBV6-6 and J is TRBJ2-7; TRBD1 agrees at 9 bases. The CDR3 covers 13 residues. Per the germline V gene, CDR1 is MNHNY and CDR2 is SVGAGI (reference sequence). Losses at the gene ends were 5 bases for V and 5 bases for J; bases not matched to a gene: 4. The CDR3 DNA reads as TGTGCCAGCAGTACCGACAGGGGGGACGAGCAGTACTTC. Its translation is CASSTDRGDEQYF.

The chain is built from TRBV18 and TRBJ2-7, with D perhaps TRBD2 (5 bases). CDR1 is KGHSH and CDR2 is LQKENI in the germline V gene. The CDR3 is made up of 15 amino acids. Trimming left V 6 bases short and J 3 bases short, with 18 bases between. The CDR3 DNA reads as TGTGCCAGCTCTCGTTCTGGACTGTTTAGCTACGAGCAGTACGTC. This gives the protein CASSRSGLFSYEQYV.

This clone was detected only once. The rearrangement joins TRBV9 to TRBJ2-5; TRBD1 matches at 11 bases. The J call may be faulty, since TRBJ2-7 better matches the DNA end. Looked up from germline, CDR1 is SGDLS and CDR2 is YYNGEE. The CDR3 length is 14 residues. The CDR3 here is CASSAGTGGYEQYF. CDR3 bases: TGTGCCAGCAGCGCCGGGACAGGGGGTTACGAGCAGTACTTC.

The genes are TRBV5-1 and TRBJ2-1; possibly TRBD2 for D (6 bases). Germline V gene sequence: CDR1 SGHRS, CDR2 YFSETQ. Trimming cost V 4 bases and J 3 bases, with 11 bases left between them. The CDR3 extends over 14 amino acids. CDR3 coding DNA: TGCGCCAGCAGCCCCGGGACTGGCTACAATGAGCAGTTCTTC. Its protein product is CASSPGTGYNEQFF.

The chain links TRBV15 to TRBJ1-5; D call uncertain. This CDR3 spans 15 amino acids. Trimming pared 5 bases from V and 0 bases from J, leaving 11 bases between. The germline CDR1 and CDR2 sequences are LNHNV and YYDKDF (reference sequence). In DNA, the CDR3 is TGTGCCACCAGCGGGGTACTGGGTAGCAATCAGCCCCAGCATTTT. Encoded protein: CATSGVLGSNQPQHF.

The CDR3 is CASSYSRQGRVTEAFF. CDR3 sequence (DNA): TGTGCCAGCAGTTACTCAAGACAGGGGAGGGTCACTGAAGCTTTCTTT. The rearrangement uses TRBV6-5 and TRBJ1-1; 8 nucleotides line up with TRBD1. J lost 4 bases, V lost 0 bases, and 7 bases had no gene match. The CDR3 has 16 amino acids. Germline loops: CDR1 MNHEY, CDR2 SVGAGI.

This sequence joins TRBV6-1 and TRBJ2-7, with 10 positions matching TRBD1. Germline V gene lookup returns CDR1 MNHNS and CDR2 SASEGT. The CDR3 extends over 15 amino acids. The V segment lost 4 bases and the J segment 3 bases; nucleotides outside the gene matches: 6. CDR3 sequence: CASSVFRTGGYEQYV. As DNA, the CDR3 is TGTGCCAGCAGTGTTTTCAGGACAGGGGGCTACGAGCAGTACGTC.

This clone was observed once. J is TRBJ2-2 and V is TRBV16; a possible D gene is TRBD2 (6 bases). Germline V gene sequence: CDR1 KGHSY, CDR2 FQNENV. Trimming left V 4 bases short and J 4 bases short, with 10 bases between. The CDR3 runs 14 residues. CDR3 nucleotide sequence: TGTGCCAGCAGCCTCCGGGGGATCACCGGGGAGCTGTTTTTT. Translation: CASSLRGITGELFF.

This chain uses TRBV6-5 with TRBJ1-3; 9 bases are shared with TRBD1. CDR1 is MNHEY and CDR2 is SVGAGI in the germline V gene. The junction had 7 bases not matched to a gene; V was cut back by 4 bases and J by 3 bases. This CDR3 comprises 16 residues. The CDR3 region has the DNA TGTGCCAGCAGTTTCCCACAGGGGGCCGGTGGAAACACCATATATTTT. It is translated as CASSFPQGAGGNTIYF.

Comments on this clone: The same CDR3 can be traced to other DNA sequences in this sample. This chain connects TRBV28 to TRBJ1-1; D uncertain. Trimming took 7 bases from V and 5 from J, leaving 8 bases between them. The CDR3 has 11 residues. Per the germline V gene, CDR1 is MDHEN and CDR2 is SYDVKM. CDR3 bases: TGTGCCAGCAATAGCGGTACTGAAGCTTTCTTT. Its translation is CASNSGTEAFF.

DNA of the CDR3: TGTGCCAGCAGACCACAGGGAGTGAATGGCTACACCTTC. Its protein product is CASRPQGVNGYTF. V and J are TRBV6-1 and TRBJ1-2, with D possibly matching TRBD1 (6 bases). The CDR3 runs 13 residues. V shed 6 bases and J shed 6 bases, with 14 bases lying between them. Germline CDR1 and CDR2: MNHNS and SASEGT.

The chain joins TRBV27 to TRBJ1-5; TRBD1 aligns across 7 bases. CDR3 size: 16 residues. The V and J ends lost 5 bases and 3 bases, in that order; junction bases with no gene match: 10. CDR1 and CDR2 from the germline V gene are MNHEY and SMNVEV (reference sequence). This CDR3 is CASSENLDRANQPQHF. In nucleotides, the CDR3 is TGTGCCAGCAGTGAAAACCTCGACAGGGCCAATCAGCCCCAGCATTTT.

In DNA form, the CDR3 reads TGTGCCAGCAGTGCGGACAGGGGGGACACTGAAGCTTTCTTT. Translation: CASSADRGDTEAFF. V gene TRBV6-1 combines with J gene TRBJ1-1; 10 positions agree with TRBD1. V lost 4 bases, J lost 3 bases, and 2 bases stayed unmatched. The CDR3 is 14 residues long. Per germline, CDR1 MNHNS and CDR2 SASEGT.

This clone was detected only a few times. The V gene is TRBV21-1, the J gene TRBJ2-2; whether TRBD1, the table's D call, matches the DNA was not checked. TRBV21-1 counts as a pseudogene. The CDR3 length is 17 residues. The CDR3 spells CASSYPAGTGVNGELFF. The CDR3 coding sequence is TGTGCCAGCAGTTACCCGGCCGGGACAGGGGTGAACGGGGAGCTGTTTTTT.